Following are 18 T cell receptor beta chains from one sample sequenced in a study of shared T cell receptors in the human thymus. Assay used: immunoSEQ multiplex PCR; TCRdb lists only in-frame clones, some missing. The sample includes hundreds of thousands of clones, around 87% of them seen just once. These same records also appear under a second study, on human thymus T cells.

Sequenced input: thymocytes. The receptors were gathered from a boy younger than two with a congenital heart defect.

The table lists this clone with a count of one. The rearrangement links TRBV30 to TRBJ2-1; TRBD2 agrees at 11 bases. Losses at the gene ends were 0 bases for V and 7 bases for J; bases not matched to a gene: 11. CDR1 is GTSNPN, CDR2 SVGIG, per germline (reference sequence). The CDR3 extends over 17 amino acids. The CDR3 region is CAWSVSPTSGMRNEQFF. The CDR3 DNA sequence: TGTGCCTGGAGTGTATCCCCGACTAGCGGGATGAGGAATGAGCAGTTCTTC.

The chain couples TRBV7-9 to TRBJ1-2, with unresolved D. This CDR3 contains 13 residues. Looked up from germline, CDR1 is SEHNR and CDR2 is FQNEAQ (reference sequence). V dropped 5 bases and J dropped 4 bases, with 11 bases sitting between them. The CDR3 loop reads CASSQVGSYGYTF. The CDR3 DNA reads as TGTGCCAGCAGCCAAGTCGGGTCCTATGGCTACACCTTC. Full variable domain (missing parts from reference TRBV7-9 and TRBJ1-2): DTGVSQNPRHKITKRGQNVTFRCDPISEHNRLYWYRQTLGQGPEFLTYFQNEAQLEKSRLLSDRFSAERPKGSFSTLEIQRTEQGDSAMYLCASSQVGSYGYTFGSGTRLTVV.

About this clone itself: Other nucleotide sequences in the sample specify the same CDR3. The chain is built from TRBV5-1 and TRBJ2-5; D gene uncertain. CDR1 and CDR2 (germline): SGHRS, YFSETQ. The V and J ends lost 7 bases and 4 bases respectively, with 5 bases between them. This CDR3 comprises 10 residues. The CDR3 region has the DNA TGCGCCAGCCGCGGAGAGACCCAGTACTTC. Translating it yields CASRGETQYF.

V usage is TRBV28 and J usage is TRBJ2-1, with a tentative D call TRBD2 (6 bases). Germline V gene lookup returns CDR1 MDHEN and CDR2 SYDVKM. CDR3 length: 16 residues. The V end was cut by 10 bases, the J end by 2 bases, with 21 bases between. The CDR3: CATSHPRERTYNEQFF. CDR3 DNA sequence: TGTGCCACCTCTCACCCCCGGGAGAGGACCTACAATGAGCAGTTCTTC. Together with reference TRBV28 and TRBJ2-1, the CDR3 gives the full variable domain: DVKVTQSSRYLVKRTGEKVFLECVQDMDHENMFWYRQDPGLGLRLIYFSYDVKMKEKGDIPEGYSVSREKKERFSLILESASTNQTSMYLCATSHPRERTYNEQFFGPGTRLTVL.

This clone was seen just once. V is TRBV2 and J is TRBJ2-1, with D hard to call. V was trimmed by 6 bases and J by 2 bases, leaving 14 bases between them. Per the germline V gene, CDR1 is SNHLY and CDR2 is FYNNEI. The CDR3 spans 15 residues. DNA of the CDR3: TGTGCCAGCAGAGAAAAGCTTGACACCTACAATGAGCAGTTCTTC. It codes for CASREKLDTYNEQFF. Looking up the rest from reference TRBV2 and TRBJ2-1 gives the full variable domain: EPEVTQTPSHQVTQMGQEVILRCVPISNHLYFYWYRQILGQKVEFLVSFYNNEISEKSEIFDDQFSVERPDGSNFTLKIRSTKLEDSAMYFCASREKLDTYNEQFFGPGTRLTVL.

This chain links TRBV6-1 with TRBJ2-7; 8 positions match TRBD2. CDR1 and CDR2 from the germline V gene are MNHNS and SASEGT. The J segment lost 9 bases and the V segment lost 4 bases, leaving 11 bases of the junction unmatched. This CDR3 has 14 amino acids. CDR3 region: CASSAPPGGRGQYF. CDR3 bases: TGTGCCAGCAGTGCCCCCCCGGGAGGGAGGGGGCAGTACTTC.

The chain employs TRBV28 and TRBJ2-3; D not resolved. This CDR3 contains 13 residues. Germline CDR1 MDHEN, CDR2 SYDVKM. V lost 4 bases to trimming and J lost 4 bases, with 9 bases between them. DNA for the CDR3: TGTGCCAGCAGTTCCCTTAGAGCAGATACGCAGTATTTT. It is translated as CASSSLRADTQYF.

The chain recombines TRBV4-1 with TRBJ2-5; the match to TRBD2 covers 13 bases. Germline V gene data show CDR1 as MGHRA and CDR2 as YSYEKL. The CDR3 has 22 amino acids. The V and J ends lost 0 bases and 1 base, in that order; junction bases with no gene match: 17. Written as DNA, the CDR3 is TGCGCCAGCAGCCAAGATAGGAGTTGGGGGGCCGGACTAGCGGGAGTCCAAGAGACCCAGTACTTC. This translates into CASSQDRSWGAGLAGVQETQYF.

The J gene is TRBJ2-6, the V gene TRBV2; possibly TRBD1 for D (6 bases). Trimming left V 3 bases short and J 2 bases short, with 11 bases between. The CDR3 loop spans 16 amino acids. Germline loops: CDR1 SNHLY, CDR2 FYNNEI. The CDR3 protein is CASSEMTGTGANVLTF. For the CDR3, the DNA is TGTGCCAGCAGTGAGATGACAGGTACTGGGGCCAACGTCCTGACTTTC.

Notes on this clone: The junction does not match germline at one end; this may be a read error. This chain links TRBV4-3 with TRBJ2-1, with a possible D match to TRBD1 (5 bases). The CDR3 spans 14 residues. CDR1 LGHNA and CDR2 YSLEER come from the germline V gene. In nucleotides, the CDR3 is TGCGCCAGCAGCCAATGGTTTGACAGCCCCACTTTTCTCTTC. Amino acid sequence: CASSQWFDSPTFLF.

This rearrangement joins TRBV27 to TRBJ2-1; maybe TRBD2 (7 bases). Germline V gene sequence: CDR1 MNHEY, CDR2 SMNVEV (reference sequence). V dropped 8 bases and J dropped 0 bases, with 14 bases sitting between them. The CDR3 contains 15 residues. Here the CDR3 reads CASWPGGASYNEQFF. The CDR3 region has the DNA TGTGCCAGCTGGCCGGGGGGCGCCTCCTACAATGAGCAGTTCTTC.

V usage is TRBV5-5 and J usage is TRBJ2-3; D not resolved. Germline V lookup: CDR1 SGHKS, CDR2 YYEKEE (reference sequence). CDR3 length equals 11 residues. The germline V and J ends were trimmed by 7 bases and 5 bases, with 8 bases remaining between them. The CDR3 spells CASQIGDTQYF. The CDR3 region has the DNA TGTGCCAGCCAAATCGGAGATACGCAGTATTTT.

V is TRBV5-1 and J is TRBJ1-2; possibly TRBD1 for D (5 bases). There are 15 residues in the CDR3. The ends were cut back, 0 bases at V and 4 bases at J, with 13 bases in the middle. Germline CDR1 and CDR2: SGHRS and YFSETQ. The CDR3 nucleotides are TGCGCCAGCAGCTTGGCGGCAGTGGGGGGCTATGGCTACACCTTC. Its translation: CASSLAAVGGYGYTF. Based on the CDR3 plus reference TRBV5-1 and TRBJ1-2, the full variable domain is KAGVTQTPRYLIKTRGQQVTLSCSPISGHRSVSWYQQTPGQGLQFLFEYFSETQRNKGNFPGRFSGRQFSNSRSEMNVSTLELGDSALYLCASSLAAVGGYGYTFGSGTRLTVV.

V gene TRBV27 combines with J gene TRBJ1-2; possibly TRBD1 for D (5 bases). The CDR3 runs to 13 residues. Trimming pared 2 bases from V and 8 bases from J, leaving 12 bases between. Per germline, CDR1 MNHEY and CDR2 SMNVEV (reference sequence). The CDR3 loop is CASSLERGRGYTF. As DNA, the CDR3 is TGTGCCAGCAGTTTAGAAAGGGGTCGAGGCTACACCTTC.

The V gene is TRBV11-3, the J gene TRBJ2-1; TRBD2 agrees at 12 bases. Germline values: CDR1 SGHNT, CDR2 YENEEA. The CDR3 spans 19 residues. The junction had 11 bases not matched to a gene; V was cut back by 4 bases and J by 1 base. CDR3 residues: CASSSGLAGKLISYNEQFF. CDR3 coding DNA: TGTGCCAGCAGCTCGGGACTAGCGGGCAAGTTGATTTCCTACAATGAGCAGTTCTTC. Variable domain in full (rest from reference TRBV11-3 and TRBJ2-1): EAGVVQSPRYKIIEKKQPVAFWCNPISGHNTLYWYLQNLGQGPELLIRYENEEAVDDSQLPKDRFSAERLKGVDSTLKIQPAELGDSAVYLCASSSGLAGKLISYNEQFFGPGTRLTVL.

The chain has TRBV7-9 and TRBJ2-7; 8 bases fit TRBD2. The length of the CDR3 is 12 residues. After removal of 7 bases from V and 7 bases from J, the junction contained 6 bases not matched to a gene. The germline V gene encodes CDR1 SEHNR and CDR2 FQNEAQ (reference sequence). The CDR3: CASTAGGGEQYF. CDR3 DNA: TGTGCCAGCACCGCGGGAGGAGGAGAGCAGTACTTC.

V gene TRBV14 combines with J gene TRBJ2-7, with 9 bases lining up with TRBD1. The J segment lost 2 bases and the V segment lost 2 bases, leaving 4 bases of the junction unmatched. This CDR3 spans 15 amino acids. In germline, CDR1 is SGHDN, CDR2 FVKESK. CDR3 sequence (DNA): TGTGCCAGCAGCCAAAACCGGGACAGGGCCTACGAGCAGTACTTC. Protein sequence: CASSQNRDRAYEQYF.

The chain links TRBV10-3 to TRBJ2-4; 13 bases align to TRBD2. CDR1 is ENHRY and CDR2 is SYGVKD in the germline V gene. V lost 10 bases and J lost 0; bases outside the gene matches: 9. The CDR3 is made up of 17 amino acids. DNA for the CDR3: TGTGCCACCGGGACTAGCGGGGTCCCCTTAGCCAAAAACATTCAGTACTTC. Translating gives CATGTSGVPLAKNIQYF.